Below, one T cell receptor (beta chain) is given with its context. The sample comes from a study of cytomegalovirus exposure and HLA in healthy donors. The CDR3 covers 16 residues. Germline lookup yields CDR1 WNHNN and CDR2 SYGVQD (reference sequence). V was shortened by 8 bases and J by 0 bases, with 17 bases between the two germline ends. This PCR relied on a set of 60 Vbeta primers and 13 Jbeta primers. TCRdb's table, derived via immunoSEQ multiplex PCR, lists solely in-frame clones and lacks some. The sample lists approximately 110,000 clones; approximately 71% were seen once. The rearrangement links TRBV10-1 to TRBJ1-5; D unclear. The sequence came from a man in his forties or fifties in good health and CMV-seronegative. Sequenced input: PBMCs. CDR3 bases: TGCGCCAGCCTAGTAGAGCGGAGGTATAGCAATCAGCCCCAGCATTTT. Amino acids: CASLVERRYSNQPQHF.